These 13 T cell receptor beta chains came from one sample sequenced in a study of T cell changes during pregnancy in multiple sclerosis. Profiling relied on immunoSEQ multiplex PCR, and the TCRdb table lists in-frame clones only, not all of them. The sample has about 75,000 clones; more than 80% are singletons. Source: peripheral blood, taken in the first trimester of pregnancy. The receptors were sampled from a female donor in good health, enrolled as a control in a pregnancy study.

The chain uses TRBV6-5 and TRBJ2-7, with D tentatively TRBD2 (5 bases). The length of the CDR3 is 13 residues. V was shortened by 3 bases and J by 2 bases, with 8 bases between the two germline ends. The V gene's germline CDR1 is MNHEY and CDR2 SVGAGI. CDR3 bases: TGTGCCAGCAGTTATGGAGGAACCTACGAGCAGTACTTC. Residues: CASSYGGTYEQYF.

The chain uses TRBV6-6 and TRBJ2-5; TRBD1 matches at 7 bases. J gave up 2 bases and V 6 bases, and 6 bases lay outside the gene matches. Germline CDR1 MNHNY, CDR2 SVGAGI (reference sequence). The CDR3 has 14 residues. The CDR3 sequence: CASRVQGKQETQYF. DNA for the CDR3: TGTGCCAGCAGAGTACAGGGGAAACAAGAGACCCAGTACTTC.

This clone was picked up a small number of times. The chain combines TRBV7-2 with TRBJ1-3; D gene uncertain. Germline-derived CDR1 and CDR2 are SGHTA and FQGNSA. This CDR3 region has 16 residues. Trimming cost V 3 bases and J 4 bases, with 16 bases left between them. The CDR3 DNA sequence: TGTGCCAGCAGCTTGTCCGGAGGTGGCGTGGGAAACACCATATATTTT. The encoded protein is CASSLSGGGVGNTIYF.

The CDR3 region is CASSGHRVGNTEAFF. The CDR3 DNA is TGTGCCAGCAGTGGCCACAGGGTCGGGAACACTGAAGCTTTCTTT. The chain links TRBV28 to TRBJ1-1; D is possibly TRBD1 (6 bases). The CDR3 is made up of 15 amino acids. Trimming removed 5 bases at V and 1 base at J, with 14 bases between. Per germline, CDR1 MDHEN and CDR2 SYDVKM.

The chain employs TRBV11-2 and TRBJ2-1; TRBD2 might be the D (5 bases). Germline V gene lookup returns CDR1 SGHAT and CDR2 FQNNGV. CDR3 length: 12 amino acids. Trimming took off 5 bases at V and 7 bases at J, with 9 bases between the two ends. This CDR3 is CASSLGKNEQFF. CDR3 coding DNA: TGTGCCAGCAGCCTCGGGAAAAATGAGCAGTTCTTC. The full variable domain, completed using reference TRBV11-2 and TRBJ2-1, is EAGVAQSPRYKIIEKRQSVAFWCNPISGHATLYWYQQILGQGPKLLIQFQNNGVVDDSQLPKDRFSAERLKGVDSTLKIQPAKLEDSAVYLCASSLGKNEQFFGPGTRLTVL.

This clone was seen a few times. The V gene is TRBV11-2, the J gene TRBJ1-2; tentative D call: TRBD1 (5 bases). CDR1 and CDR2 (germline): SGHAT, FQNNGV. The germline V and J ends were trimmed by 0 bases and 7 bases, with 6 bases remaining between them. CDR3 length: 12 amino acids. The CDR3 nucleotides read TGTGCCAGCAGCTTAGACAGGGTTGGCTACACCTTC. This translates into CASSLDRVGYTF.

The chain combines TRBV5-1 with TRBJ1-1, with 7 bases matching TRBD1. The CDR3 has 14 amino acids. V was pared by 4 bases and J by 0 bases, with 3 bases of the junction left unmatched. Germline V gene data show CDR1 as SGHRS and CDR2 as YFSETQ. The CDR3 sequence: CASSPTGMNTEAFF. The CDR3 DNA is TGCGCCAGCAGCCCGACAGGGATGAACACTGAAGCTTTCTTT.

The chain couples TRBV5-4 to TRBJ1-5; D unresolved. V was pared by 0 bases and J by 3 bases, with 10 bases between. Looked up from germline, CDR1 is SGHNT and CDR2 is YYREEE (reference sequence). The CDR3 spans 15 residues. The CDR3 sequence is CASSLDSSINQPQHF. In nucleotides, the CDR3 is TGTGCCAGCAGCTTGGACAGCTCCATCAATCAGCCCCAGCATTTT.

This clone was observed once. The gene calls are TRBV5-1 and TRBJ2-1; a possible D gene is TRBD2 (5 bases). V lost 3 bases to trimming and J lost 0 bases, with 13 bases between them. Germline CDR1 is SGHRS and CDR2 is YFSETQ. The CDR3 is 16 amino acids. CDR3 region: CASSYSAESSYNEQFF. Here the CDR3 DNA reads TGCGCCAGCAGCTATAGCGCCGAGAGCTCCTACAATGAGCAGTTCTTC.

For the CDR3, the DNA is TGTGCCAGCAGCAGCCGGGACTCTTCCTACGAGCAGTACTTC. It specifies CASSSRDSSYEQYF. The chain is built from TRBV21-1 and TRBJ2-7; TRBD2 reflects the table's D call only, with no check against the DNA. TRBV21-1 constitutes a pseudogene. The CDR3 consists of 14 residues.

The chain joins TRBV2 to TRBJ1-3; D possibly corresponds to TRBD1 (5 bases). The V and J ends lost 6 bases and 12 bases respectively, with 12 bases between them. Germline V gene lookup returns CDR1 SNHLY and CDR2 FYNNEI. The CDR3 runs to 11 residues. The CDR3 DNA is TGTGCCAGCAGACCAGGGACTAGCATATATTTT. Its protein is CASRPGTSIYF.

The V and J genes are TRBV7-2 and TRBJ2-4, with 10 bases aligning to TRBD1. CDR1 is SGHTA and CDR2 is FQGNSA in the germline V gene. This CDR3 is built from 17 residues. The V gene end was trimmed by 5 bases and the J gene end by 1 base; junction bases not matched to a gene: 8. The CDR3 protein is CASSLVGQGPAKNIQYF. In DNA, the CDR3 is TGTGCCAGCAGCCTTGTGGGACAGGGGCCGGCCAAAAACATTCAGTACTTC.

This sequence joins TRBV10-3 and TRBJ1-1; maybe TRBD1 (6 bases). Germline values: CDR1 ENHRY, CDR2 SYGVKD. The CDR3 is made up of 14 amino acids. The germline V and J ends were trimmed by 2 bases and 2 bases, with 9 bases remaining between them. CDR3 in DNA: TGTGCCATCAGTGAGAAACAGGGTAACACTGAAGCTTTCTTT. Protein sequence: CAISEKQGNTEAFF.